The 17 T cell receptor beta chains listed next were all sequenced from one sample in a study of blood T cell repertoires in COVID-19. Generated by immunoSEQ multiplex PCR, the TCRdb table keeps only in-frame clones and is missing some. Seen here are a few hundred thousand clones, less than 90% observed once, and the top ten hold more than 7.5%. The sample consisted of PBMCs or T cells enriched from blood (not recorded which). These receptor sequences come from a woman aged 60-75 years who had recovered from COVID-19.

V and J are TRBV19 and TRBJ2-6; the D gene is possibly TRBD1 (5 bases). The ends were cut back, 7 bases at V and 0 bases at J, with 7 bases in the middle. In germline, CDR1 is LNHDA, CDR2 SQIVND (reference sequence). The CDR3 has 14 amino acids. The CDR3 DNA follows: TGTGCCAGTACAGGGATCTCTGGGGCCAACGTCCTGACTTTC. Protein: CASTGISGANVLTF.

The rearrangement links TRBV5-1 to TRBJ2-5; TRBD2 matches 12 bases. Trimming took 0 bases from V and 3 from J; bases not matched to a gene: 0. CDR1 SGHRS and CDR2 YFSETQ come from the germline V gene. CDR3 length: 15 residues. CDR3 coding DNA: TGCGCCAGCAGCTTGGGACTAGCGGGAGAAGAGACCCAGTACTTC. As protein: CASSLGLAGEETQYF.

The genes are TRBV5-1 and TRBJ2-2; 8 bases line up with TRBD1. With 4 bases clipped from V and 5 bases from J, the junction kept 19 bases outside the gene matches. The germline V gene has CDR1 SGHRS and CDR2 YFSETQ. The CDR3 consists of 19 residues. CDR3 nucleotide sequence: TGCGCCAGCAGCCCGGGCCCCGGGACAGGATTAGTGTTGACCGGGGAGCTGTTTTTT. This gives the protein CASSPGPGTGLVLTGELFF.

The rearrangement joins TRBV10-1 to TRBJ2-2, with D uncertain. Germline CDR1 is WNHNN and CDR2 is SYGVQD (reference sequence). CDR3 length: 13 amino acids. Trimming took 0 bases from V and 6 from J, leaving 5 bases between them. The CDR3 loop is CASSESLPGELFF. The CDR3 DNA reads TGCGCCAGCAGTGAGTCCCTCCCCGGGGAGCTGTTTTTT.

This chain uses TRBV2 with TRBJ1-5, with TRBD1 identical over 9 bases. The CDR3 is 13 residues long. The ends lost 5 bases at V and 5 bases at J; junction bases unmatched: 1. Germline V gives CDR1 SNHLY, CDR2 FYNNEI. Written as DNA, the CDR3 is TGTGCCAGCAGTCGGACAGGGGATCAGCCCCAGCATTTT. It is translated as CASSRTGDQPQHF.

This sequence joins TRBV20-1 and TRBJ2-7; 8 nucleotides match TRBD2. CDR3 length: 11 residues. J was trimmed by 4 bases and V by 6 bases; bases with no gene match: 2. Germline V gene data show CDR1 as DFQATT and CDR2 as SNEGSKA (reference sequence). CDR3 amino acids: CSATSGYEQYV. CDR3 sequence (DNA): TGCAGTGCCACTAGCGGATACGAGCAGTACGTC.

The V call is TRBV5-4, the J call TRBJ1-1; TRBD1 agrees at 12 bases. The ends lost 4 bases at V and 4 bases at J; junction bases unmatched: 11. Germline loops: CDR1 SGHNT, CDR2 YYREEE (reference sequence). This CDR3 contains 17 residues. The DNA for the CDR3 is TGTGCCAGCAGCGTCAGGGACAGGGGGCGCGGTCCCACTGAAGCTTTCTTT. Protein: CASSVRDRGRGPTEAFF.

The chain has TRBV5-1 and TRBJ1-5, with TRBD1 matching 7 bases. J lost 4 bases, V lost 5 bases, and 12 bases had no gene match. The CDR3 runs 16 residues. The germline V gene encodes CDR1 SGHRS and CDR2 YFSETQ. CDR3 loop: CASSPGAQGQNQPQHF. Written as DNA, the CDR3 is TGCGCCAGCAGTCCGGGGGCACAGGGGCAGAATCAGCCCCAGCATTTT.

The genes are TRBV21-1 and TRBJ2-3; the DNA was not compared with TRBD2, the D call given in the table. TRBV21-1 is an annotated pseudogene. The CDR3 length is 17 residues. This CDR3 is CASSKASPLYYTDTQYF. In DNA, the CDR3 is TGTGCCAGCAGCAAAGCTTCCCCCCTCTATTACACAGATACGCAGTATTTT.

The chain has TRBV6-5 and TRBJ2-7; 8 bases line up with TRBD1. Germline values: CDR1 MNHEY, CDR2 SVGAGI. Trimming cost V 5 bases and J 3 bases; bases outside gene matches: 9. The CDR3 is 15 residues long. For the CDR3, the DNA is TGTGCCAGCAGTCTTGACAGGGGTCGTTTCTACGAGCAGTACTTC. Translated, it gives CASSLDRGRFYEQYF.

This rearrangement joins TRBV27 to TRBJ2-2; D is possibly TRBD2 (7 bases). The CDR3 extends over 14 amino acids. Germline assignment: CDR1 MNHEY and CDR2 SMNVEV (reference sequence). Trimming shortened V by 1 base and J by 6 bases, and 9 bases separated the two germline ends. CDR3 sequence: CASSLWGGPGELFF. As DNA, the CDR3 is TGTGCCAGCAGTTTATGGGGGGGCCCCGGGGAGCTGTTTTTT.

The chain carries TRBV30 and TRBJ1-3; 7 bases agree with TRBD1. The CDR3 runs 14 residues. J gave up 4 bases and V 4 bases, and 7 bases lay outside the gene matches. Germline CDR1 and CDR2: GTSNPN and SVGIG (reference sequence). CDR3 region: CAWTPRGSGNTIYF. CDR3 sequence (DNA): TGTGCCTGGACTCCCAGGGGGTCCGGAAACACCATATATTTT.

This chain connects TRBV5-1 to TRBJ1-6, with D maybe TRBD1 (6 bases). The V gene's germline CDR1 is SGHRS and CDR2 YFSETQ. V shed 1 base and J shed 4 bases, with 9 bases lying between them. CDR3 length: 15 amino acids. CDR3 sequence: CASSLSRGYNSPLHF. The CDR3 DNA follows: TGCGCCAGCAGCTTGTCGAGGGGGTATAATTCACCCCTCCACTTT.

The rearrangement links TRBV10-2 to TRBJ1-1, with TRBD1 as a possible D gene (6 bases). The ends were cut back, 0 bases at V and 1 base at J, with 6 bases in the middle. Germline-derived CDR1 and CDR2 are WSHSY and SAAADI. CDR3 length equals 14 residues. The CDR3 coding sequence is TGCGCCAGCAGTGAGTCGGGGGCGAACACTGAAGCTTTCTTT. This translates into CASSESGANTEAFF.

This clone was observed a single time. The chain is built from TRBV21-1 and TRBJ1-1; the D call in the table, TRBD1, was not verified against the DNA. TRBV21-1 is designated a pseudogene. The CDR3 is 15 amino acids. For the CDR3, the DNA is TGTGCCAGCAGCAAAGACGGACAGGTCTCCTTAGGGGCTTTCTTT. It translates to CASSKDGQVSLGAFF.

The rearrangement joins TRBV3-1 (or the pseudogene TRBV3-2) to TRBJ2-1; 8 nucleotides align to TRBD1. The CDR3 consists of 16 residues. Germline CDR1 is LGHDT and CDR2 is YNNKEL (reference sequence). Trimming at V came to 0 bases and at J to 1 base, leaving 2 bases not matched to a gene. CDR3 sequence: CASSQDGQGSYNEQFF. The CDR3 region has the DNA TGTGCCAGCAGCCAAGACGGACAGGGATCCTACAATGAGCAGTTCTTC.

The chain joins TRBV7-6 to TRBJ1-3; D gene ambiguous. CDR1 is SGHVS and CDR2 is FNYEAQ in the germline V gene. V was shortened by 0 bases and J by 1 base, with 7 bases between the two germline ends. The CDR3 length is 15 residues. The CDR3, as DNA: TGTGCCAGCAGCTTAGCGGAGGGTTCTGGAAACACCATATATTTT. It encodes CASSLAEGSGNTIYF.